This T cell receptor (beta chain) came from a study of blood T cells in healthy people across ages (dated by TCRdb to between 2014 and 2016). Regarding the study in general: In model experiments, template switching captured roughly one uniquely barcoded TCR beta cDNA molecule for every two T cells. Age-related changes in TCR beta repertoire diversity were measured in the study by deep sequencing normalized with unique cDNA molecular identifiers. Donors were grouped into four age groups: young (average approximately 15 years), middle-aged (roughly 40), aged (around 66) and long-lived (82). Donors of different ages were randomly distributed across sequencing lanes to avoid experimental bias. For two donors (one aged 18 to 30 and one aged 80 or older), the study analyzed two additional independent replicas of 1 million unique cDNA reads from the same blood draw. Results the study describes overall, beyond this receptor: Total diversity estimates from one million sequenced T cells were considered lower bounds and underestimates. A strong correlation was found between observed TCR beta diversity and the percentage of naive T cells measured by flow cytometry. The long-lived group showed more naive CD4+ T cells, fewer expanded clones and increased TCR diversity than the aged group, suggesting age selection. Donor CMV infection status was unknown, potentially confounding age-related changes in expanded clonotypes. Since profiling was done on bulk unsorted PBMCs, naive and antigen-experienced compartments could not be conclusively compared. As age increased, observed TCR beta diversity per million T cells dropped in a roughly linear way, and a significant reduction was already evident by age 40.

There are 12 amino acids in the CDR3, from cysteine to phenylalanine inclusive. The CDR3 DNA has 36 bases and is translated from base 1. From the germline V gene, CDR1 is SNHLY and CDR2 is FYNNEI. The germline ends are 11 bases apart after V is trimmed by 2 bases and J by 9 bases. Library construction relied on 5' RACE. Instrument used: Illumina HiSeq 2500. The second PCR ran for roughly 7 to 12 cycles and used a J-beta primer mix along with a sample-barcoded 5' primer. Each TCR beta cDNA molecule received a unique molecular identifier from a template-switch 5' adaptor carrying 12 random nucleotides. Each sample yielded at least 2.5 million CDR3-containing paired-end reads. The Mint cDNA synthesis kit, primed by a TRBC-specific oligonucleotide, was used to synthesize first-strand cDNA from all RNA. Following uracil-DNA glycosylase treatment, a first 18-cycle PCR with universal primers M1SS and BC2_uni_R was performed on all cDNA. As for the authors' bioinformatics: Normalization of each sample was performed by random selection of 1 million high-quality reads, each carrying a distinct molecular identifier. Instead of being binned into consensus sequences, reads with shared molecular identifiers were discarded. MiTCR, set to a Q25 quality threshold and the strictest error-elimination algorithm, was used for CDR3 identification, clonotype clustering and error correction. Lower-bound total TCR beta diversity was estimated with a nonparametric unseen species model using Euler transformation. In-frame beta chains were kept once TCRdb had trimmed the public reads at Q25 with fastp and called clones with MiXCR. Rows with one shared CDR3 protein collapse into an entry with the most common genes and DNA. TCRdb's processing, not the authors', yielded these V and J calls. This sample comprises approximately 1,100,000 distinct CDR3 sequences, 35% to 55% of them detected only once. The top ten clones comprise about 20% of the sample.

This clonotype was observed at least ten times. The antigen it recognizes is unknown. Base-call qualities are not available, and no considerably larger clone is one nucleotide away. Donors were around 37 systemically healthy Caucasian individuals from Russia aged roughly 6 to 100 years. Approximately 10 milliliters of peripheral blood were collected from each donor into EDTA-treated Vacutainer tubes. Ficoll-Paque density-gradient centrifugation was used to isolate PBMCs, with at least 6.5 million per sample. Trizol reagent was used to extract total RNA from PBMCs, with at least 6 micrograms per sample. For every donor, flow cytometry on a PBMC aliquot measured the percentage of naive CD45RAhigh/CD27high T cells.

The chain employs TRBV2 and TRBJ2-7, with no confident D gene call. This clonotype was sampled from a woman in her fifties or sixties in good health. The sequencing sample was made of blood. Here the CDR3 is given as CASSERFLGQYF. The sequenced DNA is TGTGCCAGCAGTGAAAGGTTTTTGGGGCAGTACTTC.